This T cell receptor beta chain was captured in a study of blood T cells in healthy people across ages (dated by TCRdb to between 2014 and 2016). Looking at the study overall: In model experiments, roughly one uniquely barcoded TCR beta cDNA molecule per two T cells was captured by template switching. The donors were divided into four age groups: young (average approximately 17 years), middle-aged (approximately 39), aged (approximately 62) and long-lived (approximately 74). Two additional independent replicas of 1 million unique cDNA reads from the same blood draw were analyzed for two donors (one aged 18 to 30 and one aged 80 or older). Age-related changes in TCR beta repertoire diversity were measured in the study by deep sequencing normalized with unique cDNA molecular identifiers. To avoid experimental bias, donors of different ages were spread randomly across the sequencing lanes.

Worth noting for this clonotype: Its specific antigen is unknown. No clone much larger than this one lies a single base away; base qualities are absent.

The method behind the library was 5' RACE. Sequencer: Illumina HiSeq 2500. The second PCR ran for roughly 6 to 11 cycles and used a J-beta primer mix along with a sample-barcoded 5' primer. A template-switch 5' adaptor carrying 12 random nucleotides introduced a unique molecular identifier onto each TCR beta cDNA molecule. Each sample yielded at least 3 million CDR3-containing paired-end reads. First-strand cDNA was synthesized from all RNA with the Mint cDNA synthesis kit, primed by a TRBC-specific oligonucleotide. After uracil-DNA glycosylase treatment, a first 18-cycle PCR used universal primers M1SS and BC2_uni_R on all cDNA. Processing in the source paper ran as follows. Normalization of each sample was performed by random selection of 1 million high-quality reads, each carrying a distinct molecular identifier. Reads with shared molecular identifiers were discarded instead of being binned into consensus sequences. MiTCR, with a Q25 quality threshold and the strictest error-elimination algorithm, was used for CDR3 identification, clonotype clustering and error correction. A nonparametric unseen species model using Euler transformation provided a lower-bound estimate of total TCR beta diversity. The public reads were reprocessed in TCRdb via fastp at Q25 and MiXCR, keeping in-frame beta chains. A single entry per CDR3 protein holds the most common genes and DNA from its merged rows. These V and J calls rely on TCRdb rather than the paper's analysis. The sample includes 600,000 to 800,000 distinct CDR3 sequences, with over 40% observed a single time. The top ten clones comprise about 13% of the sample.

Systemically healthy Caucasian individuals from Russia, 39 in total and aged 6 to 90 years, were included as donors. Approximately 10 milliliters of peripheral blood were collected from each donor into EDTA-treated Vacutainer tubes. PBMCs were isolated by Ficoll-Paque density-gradient centrifugation, with at least 7 million obtained per sample. Total RNA was extracted from PBMCs with Trizol reagent, with at least 5 micrograms obtained per sample. The percentages of naive CD45RAhigh/CD27high T cells were determined by flow cytometry on a PBMC aliquot from every donor. What the authors observed across the whole study: Donor CMV infection status was unknown, potentially confounding age-related changes in expanded clonotypes. Estimates of total diversity based on one million sequenced T cells were regarded as lower bounds and as underestimates. As age increased, observed TCR beta diversity per million T cells dropped in a roughly linear way, and a significant reduction was already evident by age around 41. A strong correlation was found between observed TCR beta diversity and the percentage of naive T cells measured by flow cytometry. Compared with the aged group, the long-lived group had more naive CD4+ T cells, fewer expanded clones and increased TCR diversity, suggesting age selection. Conclusive comparison of naive and antigen-experienced compartments was prevented by the profiling of bulk unsorted PBMCs.

The germline V gene encodes CDR1 GTSNPN and CDR2 SVGIG (reference sequence). V and J are truncated by 0 bases and 4 bases respectively, leaving an intervening sequence of 16 bases. The CDR3 spans 16 residues, from the cysteine through the phenylalanine. CDR3 DNA only is kept here, 48 bases in frame from base 1. The origin of this receptor is a woman older than 75 in good health. The sequence links TRBV30 to TRBJ2-1, with a tentative D call of TRBD1 or TRBD2, each matching 5 bases. The source material was blood. The CDR3 region has the sequence CAWSVTGSGAYNEQFF. The nucleotides read TGTGCCTGGAGTGTGACGGGAAGTGGGGCTTACAATGAGCAGTTCTTC.